Only one count was recorded for the clone carrying this T cell receptor (beta chain). Its antigen is unidentified. Mismatch with germline at one junction end may stem from a read error. This sample was included in a study of tumor-infiltrating lymphocytes in primary liver carcinoma. Study at large: Read depth, roughly 3.5 to 8 million productive TCRbeta reads, did not differ significantly between tissues. Whole-study results and caveats: Compared with tumor region pairs, tumor-adjacent and tumor-blood pairs overlapped less. The study found only about 7-24% of top clones in all five tumor regions. The top-250-clone fraction was significantly higher in tumors than in blood (p = 0.039).

CDR1 SGHAT and CDR2 FQDESV come from the germline V gene (reference sequence). There are 19 residues in the CDR3. Total RNA (around 500 ng) served as template for TCR beta cDNA synthesis primed by a constant-region primer. Modified slightly, ARM-PCR produced TCR beta libraries over three nested multiplex PCR rounds. Forward primers for TRBV1-TRBV30 and a C-beta reverse primer served the first two PCR rounds, at roughly 10 cycles each. MiXCR, applied by TCRdb to the multiplex PCR reads, yields one record per CDR3 protein. The table has more than 45,000 distinct CDR3 sequences, over 65% seen once; the top ten hold around 24%. It was from roughly 20-30 mg of unsorted bulk tissue that RNA and DNA were co-extracted.

Sequences were obtained from liver tumor tissue from sampling region 5. Regarding subset: tumor region T5, tumor centre. The receptor comes from a middle-aged man with primary liver carcinoma and hepatitis B virus infection. The gene calls are TRBV11-1 and TRBJ2-3; D gene uncertain. The CDR3 DNA is TGTGCCAGCAGCTCTGTGGGAAGCTCCGTTGGAGCCCGCACAGATACGCAGTATTTC. Translating it yields CASSSVGSSVGARTDTQYF.